This entry concerns a single T cell receptor beta chain. The antigen is undetermined. The data are from a study of T-cell memory formation after mild COVID-19. Study-wide results and caveats: Clones that contracted from day 15 to 85 were balanced CD4/CD8, while later expanders leaned CD4+. Largely, contracting CD4+ clones fell within CM and EM, and contracting CD8+ clones within EMRA.

MiXCR, run by TCRdb on the 5' RACE reads, gives a single entry per CDR3 protein. The table lists fewer than 350,000 distinct CDR3 sequences, about 15% of them singletons. The CDR3 totals 18 residues. Germline V gives CDR1 LGHNT, CDR2 FRNRAP. The V segment lost 4 bases and the J segment 0 bases; nucleotides outside the gene matches: 12. The receptor's source is a man younger than 35 who had mild COVID-19 (a few samples of this study predate the infection). Cell type and time point are not known. Sequences were obtained from PBMCs or a T cell subset sorted from them (not recorded which). The rearrangement links TRBV12-5 to TRBJ2-3, with TRBD2 matching over 8 bases. The CDR3 protein is CASGSPLASGGSTDTQYF. In DNA form, the CDR3 reads TGTGCTAGTGGTTCACCCCTCGCTTCGGGGGGGAGCACAGATACGCAGTATTTT.